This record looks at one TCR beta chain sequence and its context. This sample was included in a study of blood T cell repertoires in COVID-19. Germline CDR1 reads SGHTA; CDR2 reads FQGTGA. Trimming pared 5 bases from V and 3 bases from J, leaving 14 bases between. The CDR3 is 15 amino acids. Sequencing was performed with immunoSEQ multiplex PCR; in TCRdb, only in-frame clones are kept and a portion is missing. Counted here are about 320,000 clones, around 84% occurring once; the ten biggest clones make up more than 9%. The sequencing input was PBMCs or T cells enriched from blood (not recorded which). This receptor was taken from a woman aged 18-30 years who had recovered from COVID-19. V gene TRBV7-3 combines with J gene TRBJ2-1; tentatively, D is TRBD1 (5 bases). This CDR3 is CASSPDTGHYNEQFF. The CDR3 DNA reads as TGTGCCAGCAGCCCGGATACAGGACACTACAATGAGCAGTTCTTC.